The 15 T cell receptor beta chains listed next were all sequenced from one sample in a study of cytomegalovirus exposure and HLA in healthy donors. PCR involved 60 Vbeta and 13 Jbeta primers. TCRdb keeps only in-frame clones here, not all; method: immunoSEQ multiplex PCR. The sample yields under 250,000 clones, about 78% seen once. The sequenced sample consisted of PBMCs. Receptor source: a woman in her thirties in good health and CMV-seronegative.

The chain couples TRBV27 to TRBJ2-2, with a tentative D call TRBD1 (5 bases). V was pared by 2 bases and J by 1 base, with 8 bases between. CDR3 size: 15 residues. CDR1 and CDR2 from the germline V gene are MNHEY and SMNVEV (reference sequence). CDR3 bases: TGTGCCAGCAGTTTAGGAACAGGGAACACCGGGGAGCTGTTTTTT. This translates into CASSLGTGNTGELFF.

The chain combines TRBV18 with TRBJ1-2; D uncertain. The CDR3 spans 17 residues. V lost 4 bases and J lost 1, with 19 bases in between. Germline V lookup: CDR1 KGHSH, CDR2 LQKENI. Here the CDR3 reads CASSHYSPIDVNYGYTF. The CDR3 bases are TGTGCCAGCTCACACTATTCTCCGATAGACGTTAACTATGGCTACACCTTC.

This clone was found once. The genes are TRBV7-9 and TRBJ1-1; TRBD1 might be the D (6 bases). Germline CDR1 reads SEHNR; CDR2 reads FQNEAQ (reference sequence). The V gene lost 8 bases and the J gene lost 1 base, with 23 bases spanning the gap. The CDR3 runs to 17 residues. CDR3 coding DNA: TGTGCCAGCCGACAAAGCTCATACAGGGTAGGGAACACTGAAGCTTTCTTT. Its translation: CASRQSSYRVGNTEAFF.

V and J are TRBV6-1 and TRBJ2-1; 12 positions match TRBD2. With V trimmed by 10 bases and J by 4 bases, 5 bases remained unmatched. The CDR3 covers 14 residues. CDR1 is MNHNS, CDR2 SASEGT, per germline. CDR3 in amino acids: CATGLAGTYNEQFF. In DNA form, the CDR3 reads TGTGCCACCGGACTAGCGGGAACGTACAATGAGCAGTTCTTC.

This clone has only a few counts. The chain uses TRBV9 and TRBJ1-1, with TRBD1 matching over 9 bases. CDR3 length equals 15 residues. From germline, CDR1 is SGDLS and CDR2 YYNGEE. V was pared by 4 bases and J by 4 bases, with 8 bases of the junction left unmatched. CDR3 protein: CASSPQQGATTEAFF. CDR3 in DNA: TGTGCCAGCAGCCCTCAACAGGGGGCAACCACTGAAGCTTTCTTT.

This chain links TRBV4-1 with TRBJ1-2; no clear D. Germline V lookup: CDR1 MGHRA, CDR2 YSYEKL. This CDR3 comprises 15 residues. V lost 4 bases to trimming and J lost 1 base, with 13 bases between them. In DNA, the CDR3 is TGCGCCAGCAGCCCTCGGGAGGGAGGTAACTATGGCTACACCTTC. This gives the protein CASSPREGGNYGYTF.

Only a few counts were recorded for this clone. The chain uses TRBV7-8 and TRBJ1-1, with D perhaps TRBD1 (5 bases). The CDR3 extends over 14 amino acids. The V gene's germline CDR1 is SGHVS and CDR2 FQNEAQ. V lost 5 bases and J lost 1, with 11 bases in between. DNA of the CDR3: TGTGCCAGCAGCCAAGGGACTGAGAACACTGAAGCTTTCTTT. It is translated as CASSQGTENTEAFF. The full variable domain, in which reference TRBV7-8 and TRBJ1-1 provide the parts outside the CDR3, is GAGVSQSPRYKVAKRGQDVALRCDPISGHVSLFWYQQALGQGPEFLTYFQNEAQLDKSGLPSDRFFAERPEGSVSTLKIQRTQQEDSAVYLCASSQGTENTEAFFGQGTRLTVV.

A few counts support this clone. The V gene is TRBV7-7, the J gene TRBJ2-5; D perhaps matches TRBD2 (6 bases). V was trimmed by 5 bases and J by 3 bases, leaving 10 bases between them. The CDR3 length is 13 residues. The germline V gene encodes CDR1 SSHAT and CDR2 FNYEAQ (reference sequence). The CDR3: CASSVGLKETQYF. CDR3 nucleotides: TGTGCCAGCAGCGTTGGACTAAAAGAGACCCAGTACTTC.

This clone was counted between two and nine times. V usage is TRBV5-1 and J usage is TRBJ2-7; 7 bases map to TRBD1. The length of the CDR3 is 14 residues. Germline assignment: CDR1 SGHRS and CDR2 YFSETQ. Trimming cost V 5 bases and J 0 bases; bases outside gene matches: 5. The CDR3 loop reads CASRPQGSSYEQYF. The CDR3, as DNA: TGCGCCAGCAGGCCACAGGGGAGCTCCTACGAGCAGTACTTC.

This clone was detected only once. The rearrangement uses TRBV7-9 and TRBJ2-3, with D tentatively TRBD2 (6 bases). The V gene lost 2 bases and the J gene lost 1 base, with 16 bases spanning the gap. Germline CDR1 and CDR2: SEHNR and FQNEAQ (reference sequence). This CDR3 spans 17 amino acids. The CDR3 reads CASSLSGRGFGTDTQYF. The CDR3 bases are TGTGCCAGCAGCTTATCCGGTCGGGGGTTCGGCACAGATACGCAGTATTTT.

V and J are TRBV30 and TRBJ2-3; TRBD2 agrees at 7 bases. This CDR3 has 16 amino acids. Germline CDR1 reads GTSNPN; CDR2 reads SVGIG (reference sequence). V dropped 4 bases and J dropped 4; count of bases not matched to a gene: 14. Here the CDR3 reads CAWTLLGGFISDTQYF. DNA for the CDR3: TGTGCCTGGACACTATTGGGGGGGTTCATTTCAGATACGCAGTATTTT.

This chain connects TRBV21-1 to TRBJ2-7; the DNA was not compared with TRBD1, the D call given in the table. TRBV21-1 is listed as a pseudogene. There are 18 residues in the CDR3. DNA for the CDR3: TGTGCCAGCAGCCAGTACCCCCCCGACCCGGGACAGGGGTACGAGCAGTACTTC. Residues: CASSQYPPDPGQGYEQYF.

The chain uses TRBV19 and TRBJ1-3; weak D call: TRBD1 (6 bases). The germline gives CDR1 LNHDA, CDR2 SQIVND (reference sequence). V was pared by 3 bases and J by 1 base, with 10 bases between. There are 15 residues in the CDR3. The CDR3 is CASSITTGSGNTIYF. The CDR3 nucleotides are TGTGCCAGTAGTATTACGACAGGTTCTGGAAACACCATATATTTT.

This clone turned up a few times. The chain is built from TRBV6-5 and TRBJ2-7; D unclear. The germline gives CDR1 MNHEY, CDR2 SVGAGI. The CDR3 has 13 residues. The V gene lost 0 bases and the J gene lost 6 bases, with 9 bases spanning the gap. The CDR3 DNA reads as TGTGCCAGCAGTTACTCGAGTGGGCGCGAGCAGTACTTC. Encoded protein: CASSYSSGREQYF.

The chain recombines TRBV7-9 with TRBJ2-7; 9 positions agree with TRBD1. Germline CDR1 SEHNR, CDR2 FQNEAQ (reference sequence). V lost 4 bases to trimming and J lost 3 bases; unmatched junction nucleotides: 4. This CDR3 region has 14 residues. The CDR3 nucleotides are TGTGCCAGCAGCTGGACAGGGGAAGTCTACGAGCAGTACTTC. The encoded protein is CASSWTGEVYEQYF.